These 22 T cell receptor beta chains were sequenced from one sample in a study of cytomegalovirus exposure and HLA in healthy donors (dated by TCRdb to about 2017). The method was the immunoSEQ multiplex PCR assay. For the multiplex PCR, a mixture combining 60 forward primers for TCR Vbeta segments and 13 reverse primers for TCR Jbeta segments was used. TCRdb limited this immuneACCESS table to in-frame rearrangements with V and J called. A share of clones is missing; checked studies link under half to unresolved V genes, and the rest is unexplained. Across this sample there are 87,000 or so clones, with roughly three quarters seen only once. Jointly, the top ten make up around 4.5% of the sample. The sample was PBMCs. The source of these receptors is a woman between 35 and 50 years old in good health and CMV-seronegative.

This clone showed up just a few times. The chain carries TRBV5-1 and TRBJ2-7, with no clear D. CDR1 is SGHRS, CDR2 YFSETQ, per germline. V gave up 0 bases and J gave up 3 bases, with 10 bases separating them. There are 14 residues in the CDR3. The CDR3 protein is CASSLGGSNYEQYF. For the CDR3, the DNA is TGCGCCAGCAGCTTGGGAGGCAGCAACTACGAGCAGTACTTC.

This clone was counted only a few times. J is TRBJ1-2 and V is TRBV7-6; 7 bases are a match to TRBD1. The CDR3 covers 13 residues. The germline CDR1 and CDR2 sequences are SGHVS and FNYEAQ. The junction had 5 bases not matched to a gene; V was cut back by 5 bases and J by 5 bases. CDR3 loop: CASSAGTAYGYTF. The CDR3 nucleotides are TGTGCCAGCAGCGCGGGGACAGCTTATGGCTACACCTTC.

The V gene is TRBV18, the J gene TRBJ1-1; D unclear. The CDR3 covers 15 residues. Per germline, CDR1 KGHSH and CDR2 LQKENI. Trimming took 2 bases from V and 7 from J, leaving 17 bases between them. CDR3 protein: CASSPGSRVLGEAFF. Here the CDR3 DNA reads TGTGCCAGCTCACCAGGTTCTCGGGTTTTGGGTGAAGCTTTCTTT.

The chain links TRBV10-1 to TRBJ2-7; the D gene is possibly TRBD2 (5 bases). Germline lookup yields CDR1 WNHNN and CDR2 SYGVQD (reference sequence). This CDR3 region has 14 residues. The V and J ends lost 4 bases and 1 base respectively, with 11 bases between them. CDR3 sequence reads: CASSVGGQSYEQYF. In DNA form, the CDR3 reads TGCGCCAGCAGTGTGGGCGGGCAGTCCTACGAGCAGTACTTC.

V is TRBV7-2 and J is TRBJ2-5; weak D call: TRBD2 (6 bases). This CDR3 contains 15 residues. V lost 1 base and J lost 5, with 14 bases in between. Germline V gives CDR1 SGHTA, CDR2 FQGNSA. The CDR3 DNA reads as TGTGCCAGCAGCTTAGTTGATTCTAGCGTGGAGACCCAGTACTTC. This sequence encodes CASSLVDSSVETQYF.

CDR3 bases: TGCGCCAGCAGCTTCGGACAGGGACCTAACTATGGCTACACCTTC. Amino acids: CASSFGQGPNYGYTF. The chain carries TRBV5-1 and TRBJ1-2; 8 nucleotides align to TRBD1. V was pared by 2 bases and J by 0 bases, with 3 bases of the junction left unmatched. This CDR3 spans 15 amino acids. Germline-derived CDR1 and CDR2 are SGHRS and YFSETQ.

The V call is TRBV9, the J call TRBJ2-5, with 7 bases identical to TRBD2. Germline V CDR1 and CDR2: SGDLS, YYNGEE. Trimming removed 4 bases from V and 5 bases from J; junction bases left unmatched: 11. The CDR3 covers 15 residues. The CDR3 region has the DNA TGTGCCAGCAGCCCCGGGGGGACGCCGGTGGAGACCCAGTACTTC. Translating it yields CASSPGGTPVETQYF.

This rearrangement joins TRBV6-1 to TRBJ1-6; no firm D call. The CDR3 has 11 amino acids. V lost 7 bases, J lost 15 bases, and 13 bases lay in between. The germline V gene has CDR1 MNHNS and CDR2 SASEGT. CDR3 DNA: TGTGCCAGCAACCTACGACTGCGCCTCCACTTT. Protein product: CASNLRLRLHF.

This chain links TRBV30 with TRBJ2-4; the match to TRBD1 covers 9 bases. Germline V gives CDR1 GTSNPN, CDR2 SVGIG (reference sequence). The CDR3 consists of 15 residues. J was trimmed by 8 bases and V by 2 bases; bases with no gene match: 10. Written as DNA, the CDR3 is TGTGCCTGGAGTCTACAACAGGGGGCCGGGGACATTCAGTACTTC. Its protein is CAWSLQQGAGDIQYF. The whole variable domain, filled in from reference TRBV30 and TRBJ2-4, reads SQTIHQWPATLVQPVGSPLSLECTVEGTSNPNLYWYRQAAGRGLQLLFYSVGIGQISSEVPQNLSASRPQDRQFILSSKKLLLSDSGFYLCAWSLQQGAGDIQYFGAGTRLSVL.

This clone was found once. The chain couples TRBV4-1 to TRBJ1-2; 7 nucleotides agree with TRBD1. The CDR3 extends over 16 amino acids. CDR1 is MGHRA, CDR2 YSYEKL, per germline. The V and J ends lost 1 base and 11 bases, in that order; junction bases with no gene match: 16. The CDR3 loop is CASSQGFDRANIGYTF. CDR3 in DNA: TGCGCCAGCAGCCAAGGGTTTGACAGGGCGAATATTGGATACACCTTC.

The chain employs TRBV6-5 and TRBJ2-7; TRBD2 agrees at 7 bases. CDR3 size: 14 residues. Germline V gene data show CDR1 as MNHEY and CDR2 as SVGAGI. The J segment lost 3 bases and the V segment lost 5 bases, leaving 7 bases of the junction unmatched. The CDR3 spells CASSQRGGYYEQYF. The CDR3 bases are TGTGCCAGCAGTCAGCGGGGTGGGTACTACGAGCAGTACTTC.

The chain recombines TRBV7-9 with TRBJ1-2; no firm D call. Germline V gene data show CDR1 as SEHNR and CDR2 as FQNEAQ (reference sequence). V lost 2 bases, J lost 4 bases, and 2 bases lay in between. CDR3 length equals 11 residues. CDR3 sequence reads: CASSLLYGYTF. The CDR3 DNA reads TGTGCCAGCAGCTTACTCTATGGCTACACCTTC.

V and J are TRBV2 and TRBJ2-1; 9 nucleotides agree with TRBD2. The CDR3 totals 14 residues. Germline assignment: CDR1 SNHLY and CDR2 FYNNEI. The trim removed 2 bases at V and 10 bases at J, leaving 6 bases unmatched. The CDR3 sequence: CASSEYGLAWEQFF. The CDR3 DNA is TGTGCCAGCAGTGAATACGGACTAGCGTGGGAGCAGTTCTTC.

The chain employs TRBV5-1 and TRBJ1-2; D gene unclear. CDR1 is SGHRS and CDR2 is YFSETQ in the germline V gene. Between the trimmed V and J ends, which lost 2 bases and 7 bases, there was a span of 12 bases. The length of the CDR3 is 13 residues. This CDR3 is CASSFPGEAGYTF. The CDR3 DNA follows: TGCGCCAGCAGCTTTCCCGGGGAGGCTGGCTACACCTTC. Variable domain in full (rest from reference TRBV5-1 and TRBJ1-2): KAGVTQTPRYLIKTRGQQVTLSCSPISGHRSVSWYQQTPGQGLQFLFEYFSETQRNKGNFPGRFSGRQFSNSRSEMNVSTLELGDSALYLCASSFPGEAGYTFGSGTRLTVV.

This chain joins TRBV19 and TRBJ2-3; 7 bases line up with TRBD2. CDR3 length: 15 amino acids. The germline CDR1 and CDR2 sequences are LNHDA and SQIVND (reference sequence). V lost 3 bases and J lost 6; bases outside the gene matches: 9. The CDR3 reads CASSIWGGGSDTQYF. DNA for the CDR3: TGTGCCAGTAGTATCTGGGGGGGAGGCTCGGATACGCAGTATTTT.

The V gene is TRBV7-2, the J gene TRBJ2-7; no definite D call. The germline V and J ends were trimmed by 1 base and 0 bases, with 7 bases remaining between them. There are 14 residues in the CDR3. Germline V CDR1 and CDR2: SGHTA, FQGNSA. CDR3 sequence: CASSLGRSSYEQYF. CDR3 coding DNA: TGTGCCAGCAGCTTAGGTCGTAGCTCCTACGAGCAGTACTTC.

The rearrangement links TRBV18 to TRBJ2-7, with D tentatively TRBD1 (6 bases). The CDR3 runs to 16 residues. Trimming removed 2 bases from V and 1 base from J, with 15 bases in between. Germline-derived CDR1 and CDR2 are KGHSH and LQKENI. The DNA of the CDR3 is TGTGCCAGCTCACCATCTGGTGGGACACCTTCCTACGAGCAGTACTTC. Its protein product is CASSPSGGTPSYEQYF.

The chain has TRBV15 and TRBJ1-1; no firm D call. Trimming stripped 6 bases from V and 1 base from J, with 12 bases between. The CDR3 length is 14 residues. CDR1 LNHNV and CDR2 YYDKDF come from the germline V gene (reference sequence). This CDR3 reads CATRNAGSNTEAFF. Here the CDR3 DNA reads TGTGCCACCAGGAACGCGGGATCGAACACTGAAGCTTTCTTT.

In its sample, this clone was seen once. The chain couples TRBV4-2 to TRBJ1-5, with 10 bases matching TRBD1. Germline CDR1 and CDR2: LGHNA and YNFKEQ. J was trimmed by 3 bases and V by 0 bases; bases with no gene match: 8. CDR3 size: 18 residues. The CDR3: CASSQEILGQGNNQPQHF. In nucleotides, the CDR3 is TGTGCCAGCAGCCAAGAAATTTTGGGACAGGGGAACAATCAGCCCCAGCATTTT.

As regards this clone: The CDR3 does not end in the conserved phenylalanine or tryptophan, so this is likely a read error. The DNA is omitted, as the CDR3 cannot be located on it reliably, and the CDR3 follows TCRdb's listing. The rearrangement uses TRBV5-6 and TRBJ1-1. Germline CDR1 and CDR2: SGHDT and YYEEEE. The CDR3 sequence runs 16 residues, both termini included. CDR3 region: CASSLVGGRTNTEALV.

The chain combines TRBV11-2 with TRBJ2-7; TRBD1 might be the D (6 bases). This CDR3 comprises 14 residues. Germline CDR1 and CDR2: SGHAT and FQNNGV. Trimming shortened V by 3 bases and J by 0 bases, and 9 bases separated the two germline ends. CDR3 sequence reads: CASSFGQISYEQYF. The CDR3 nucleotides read TGTGCCAGCAGCTTTGGACAGATCTCCTACGAGCAGTACTTC.

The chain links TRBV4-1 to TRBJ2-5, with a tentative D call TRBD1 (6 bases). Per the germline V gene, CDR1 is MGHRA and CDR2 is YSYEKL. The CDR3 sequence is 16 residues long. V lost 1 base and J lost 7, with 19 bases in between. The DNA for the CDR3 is TGCGCCAGCAGCCAAGGGCAGGGGATTAAAGAAGGGACCCAGTACTTC. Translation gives CASSQGQGIKEGTQYF.